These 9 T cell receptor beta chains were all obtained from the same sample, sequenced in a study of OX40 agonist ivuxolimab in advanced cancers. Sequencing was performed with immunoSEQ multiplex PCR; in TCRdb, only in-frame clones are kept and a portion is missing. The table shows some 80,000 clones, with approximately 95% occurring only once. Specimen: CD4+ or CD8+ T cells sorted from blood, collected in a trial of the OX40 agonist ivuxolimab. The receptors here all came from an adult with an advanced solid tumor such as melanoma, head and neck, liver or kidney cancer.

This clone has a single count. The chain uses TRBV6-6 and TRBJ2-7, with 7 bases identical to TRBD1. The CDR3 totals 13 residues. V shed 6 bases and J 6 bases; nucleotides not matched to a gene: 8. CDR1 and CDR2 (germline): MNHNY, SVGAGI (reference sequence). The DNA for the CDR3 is TGTGCCAGCAGCATCGGACAGGCTAGCGAGCAGTACTTC. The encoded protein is CASSIGQASEQYF.

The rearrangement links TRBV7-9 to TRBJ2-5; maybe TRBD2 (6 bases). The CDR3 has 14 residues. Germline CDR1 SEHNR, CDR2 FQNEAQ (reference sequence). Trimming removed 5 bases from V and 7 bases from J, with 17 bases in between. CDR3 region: CASSPKEGGRTQYF. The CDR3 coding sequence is TGTGCCAGCAGCCCCAAGGAGGGAGGTCGGACCCAGTACTTC.

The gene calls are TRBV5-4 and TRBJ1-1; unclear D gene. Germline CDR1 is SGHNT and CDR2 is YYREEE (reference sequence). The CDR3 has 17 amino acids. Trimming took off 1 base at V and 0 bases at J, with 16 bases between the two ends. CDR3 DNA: TGTGCCAGCAGCTTGCGCCCGCCTGAAGAGATGAACACTGAAGCTTTCTTT. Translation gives CASSLRPPEEMNTEAFF.

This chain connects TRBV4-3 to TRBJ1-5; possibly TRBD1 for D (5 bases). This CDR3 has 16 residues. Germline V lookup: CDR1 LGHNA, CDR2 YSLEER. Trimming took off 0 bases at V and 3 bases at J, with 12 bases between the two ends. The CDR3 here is CASSQDFGAPNQPQHF. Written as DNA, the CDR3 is TGCGCCAGCAGCCAAGATTTCGGGGCACCCAATCAGCCCCAGCATTTT.

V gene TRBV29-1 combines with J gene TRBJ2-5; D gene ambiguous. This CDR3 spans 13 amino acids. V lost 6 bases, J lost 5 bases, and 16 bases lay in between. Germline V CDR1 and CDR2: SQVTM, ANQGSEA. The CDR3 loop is CSVRLGLSETQYF. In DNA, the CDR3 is TGCAGCGTCAGACTTGGGCTCTCGGAGACCCAGTACTTC.

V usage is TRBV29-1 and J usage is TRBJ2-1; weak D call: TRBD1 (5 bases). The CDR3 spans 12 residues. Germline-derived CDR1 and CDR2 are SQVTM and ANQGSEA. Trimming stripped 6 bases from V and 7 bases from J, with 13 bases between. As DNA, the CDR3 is TGCAGCGTGGATACAGGCGAGAATGAGCAGTTCTTC. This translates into CSVDTGENEQFF.

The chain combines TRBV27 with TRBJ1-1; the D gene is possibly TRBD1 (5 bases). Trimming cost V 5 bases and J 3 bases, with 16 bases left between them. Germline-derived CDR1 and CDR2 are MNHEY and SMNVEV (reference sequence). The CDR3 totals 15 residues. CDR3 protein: CASSPLTGVDTEAFF. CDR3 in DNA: TGTGCCAGCAGTCCATTAACAGGCGTTGACACTGAAGCTTTCTTT.

CDR3 bases: TGTGCCAGCAGCTTGGGACAGGGGGTCTACGAGCAGTACTTC. This codes for CASSLGQGVYEQYF. The rearrangement joins TRBV13 to TRBJ2-7; TRBD1 matches 11 bases. Looked up from germline, CDR1 is PRHDT and CDR2 is FYEKMQ (reference sequence). CDR3 length equals 14 residues. J gave up 3 bases and V 3 bases, and 1 base lay outside the gene matches. The full variable domain, its missing parts supplied by reference TRBV13 and TRBJ2-7, is AAGVIQSPRHLIKEKRETATLKCYPIPRHDTVYWYQQGPGQDPQFLISFYEKMQSDKGSIPDRFSAQQFSDYHSELNMSSLELGDSALYFCASSLGQGVYEQYFGPGTRLTVT.

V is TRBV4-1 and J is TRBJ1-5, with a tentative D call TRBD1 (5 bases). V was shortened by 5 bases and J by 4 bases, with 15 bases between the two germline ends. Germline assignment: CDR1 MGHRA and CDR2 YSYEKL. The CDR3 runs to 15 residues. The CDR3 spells CASSARQGSNQPQHF. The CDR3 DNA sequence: TGCGCCAGCAGCGCCCGCCAGGGAAGTAATCAGCCCCAGCATTTT.